The source of this T cell receptor (beta chain) is a study of blood T cell repertoires in COVID-19. Study overall: From the United States, Italy and Spain came samples of acute and convalescent COVID-19. PBMCs, B-cell-depleted T cells, or T cells provided the cDNA or gDNA that made up the material.

Trimming stripped 0 bases from V and 6 bases from J, with 9 bases between. CDR1 and CDR2 from the germline V gene are MNHEY and SMNVEV (reference sequence). The CDR3 extends over 14 amino acids. Assay used: immunoSEQ multiplex PCR; TCRdb lists only in-frame clones, some missing. The table has 180,000 or so clones, 85% to 90% seen once. Sequencing was carried out using peripheral blood. The receptor comes from a man aged 50 to 59 with acute or convalescent COVID-19. The J gene is TRBJ1-3, the V gene TRBV27; the D gene is possibly TRBD1 (5 bases). CDR3 nucleotides: TGTGCCAGCAGTTTATCAGGGGTGGAAAACACCATATATTTT. It specifies CASSLSGVENTIYF.